These 9 T cell receptor beta chains came from one sample sequenced in a study of tumor and adjacent non-tumor tissue in lung cancer. RNA was extracted from bulk tissue without any cell sorting. A modified ARM-PCR protocol with three rounds of nested PCR amplified TCRbeta. TCRdb analysed the multiplex PCR reads with MiXCR anew, one entry per CDR3 protein. The sample shows about 76,000 distinct CDR3 sequences, nearly 70% of them seen only once. Material: lung tumor tissue. The receptors derive from a woman aged 70 to 79 with non-small cell lung cancer.

Points on this clonotype: Because the CDR3 is missing its conserved closing phenylalanine or tryptophan, this is likely a read error. The chain employs TRBV4-1 and TRBJ2-7; 14 nucleotides match TRBD2. CDR3 length: 18 residues. The trim removed 0 bases at V and 2 bases at J, leaving 6 bases unmatched. CDR1 is MGHRA, CDR2 YSYEKL, per germline. The CDR3: CASSQEGLAGVHPYEQYL. In DNA form, the CDR3 reads TGCGCCAGCAGCCAAGAGGGACTAGCGGGAGTTCATCCCTACGAGCAGTACTTA.

A note on this clonotype: Just one base apart from a much larger clone, this may be a read error. Here the CDR3 DNA reads TGTGCCAGCAGCCAACTACTAGCGGGATCGTCCGATGAGCAGTTCTTC. This gives the protein CASSQLLAGSSDEQFF. V gene TRBV14 combines with J gene TRBJ2-1, with 10 nucleotides matching TRBD2. Trimming cost V 2 bases and J 8 bases; bases outside gene matches: 9. The CDR3 sequence is 16 residues long. Per germline, CDR1 SGHDN and CDR2 FVKESK.

In regard to this clonotype: One end of the junction fails to match germline, which may point to a read error. This chain links TRBV6-1 with TRBJ2-3; possible D gene TRBD1, 6 bases. The germline CDR1 and CDR2 sequences are MNHNS and SASEGT. The CDR3 is 16 amino acids. CDR3 protein: CASSSMHSLGADAQCF. The DNA of the CDR3 is TGTGCCAGCAGTTCTATGCACTCGCTGGGGGCTGATGCGCAGTGTTTT.

In its sample, this clonotype was seen many times. The chain is built from TRBV5-1 and TRBJ1-5, with D hard to call. Germline CDR1 SGHRS, CDR2 YFSETQ. The length of the CDR3 is 11 residues. The V end was cut by 3 bases, the J end by 6 bases, with 4 bases between. The CDR3 DNA reads TGCGCCAGCAGCTGTACTCAGCCCCAGCATTTT. It is translated as CASSCTQPQHF. Full variable domain (missing parts from reference TRBV5-1 and TRBJ1-5): KAGVTQTPRYLIKTRGQQVTLSCSPISGHRSVSWYQQTPGQGLQFLFEYFSETQRNKGNFPGRFSGRQFSNSRSEMNVSTLELGDSALYLCASSCTQPQHFGDGTRLSIL.

This clonotype came up many times. The V gene is TRBV30, the J gene TRBJ2-3; D is perhaps TRBD1 or TRBD2 (5 bases each). The V end was cut by 5 bases, the J end by 5 bases, with 8 bases between. The CDR3 totals 11 residues. Germline V gene data show CDR1 as GTSNPN and CDR2 as SVGIG (reference sequence). DNA for the CDR3: TGTGCCTGGGGGGCGGGAGATACGCAGTATTTT. This sequence encodes CAWGAGDTQYF.

The genes are TRBV29-1 and TRBJ2-7; 11 positions agree with TRBD2. The CDR3 contains 16 residues. Germline V gives CDR1 SQVTM, CDR2 ANQGSEA. V shed 6 bases, J shed 12 bases, and the junction held 22 bases outside the gene matches. This CDR3 reads CSVDDSGTSGSYEWYF. The DNA of the CDR3 is TGCAGCGTCGACGACTCCGGGACTAGCGGCTCCTACGAGTGGTACTTC.

On this clonotype: The junction and the germline gene differ at one end; a read error may be behind it. The gene calls are TRBV6-1 and TRBJ2-7; TRBD2 is a possible D gene (5 bases). The germline V gene has CDR1 MNHNS and CDR2 SASEGT. The CDR3 is 14 amino acids. DNA of the CDR3: TGTGCCTGCAGTGAACTAGTGGGAAGATACGAGCAGTACTTC. This codes for CACSELVGRYEQYF.

About this clonotype itself: The junction departs from germline at one end; a sequencing error may be responsible. This sequence joins TRBV12-3 or TRBV12-4 and TRBJ2-5; D remains unclear. CDR3 length equals 11 residues. The DNA of the CDR3 is TGTGCCAGCAGTTTACGAGAGACCCAGAGCTTC. Protein product: CASSLRETQSF.

This clonotype was counted a few times. Just one base apart from a much larger clone, this may be a read error. The CDR3 end shows no conserved phenylalanine or tryptophan, and so a read error is likely. The limits of the CDR3 on the DNA are not certain, so only TCRdb's listed CDR3 is given. This chain links TRBV12-3 or TRBV12-4 with TRBJ1-2. The length of the CDR3 is 12 amino acids, counting both ends. CDR3 protein: CASSLAAYGYIL.